This TCR beta chain was identified in a study of shared clonotypes between healthy human individuals. Assay used: immunoSEQ multiplex PCR; TCRdb lists only in-frame clones, some missing. This sample has 550,000 to 800,000 clones, with around 74% found just once. The CDR3 is made up of 15 amino acids. J lost 5 bases, V lost 5 bases, and 3 bases had no gene match. The germline CDR1 and CDR2 sequences are PRHDT and FYEKMQ (reference sequence). The receptor was derived from a young woman in good health. This chain joins TRBV13 and TRBJ2-1; 13 positions agree with TRBD2. Sample: memory CD4+ T cells sorted from blood. Subset specified: CD45RA-negative fraction. In DNA, the CDR3 is TGTGCCAGCAGCAGGACTAGCGGGAGCCACAATGAGCAGTTCTTC. It translates to CASSRTSGSHNEQFF.